Sequencing of this TCR beta chain was carried out in a study of read filtering for tumor transcriptome and immune sequencing. Across the study: Transcriptome libraries were built from DNase-treated RNA.

From approximately 400 ng of RNA, a library with molecular barcoded alpha/delta and beta/gamma adaptors was made. TCRdb processed the reads anew with MiXCR; each CDR3 protein has one entry. The sample shows about 9,100 distinct CDR3 sequences, about 16% of them seen only once. Broader study findings: Correlation between methods rose after single-read clonotypes were removed.

This clonotype was detected once. What it binds is unknown. CDR3 length: 14 amino acids. V was trimmed by 3 bases and J by 3 bases, leaving 12 bases between them. From germline, CDR1 is MGHRA and CDR2 YSYEKL. Input material: a population of CD138-negative cells sorted from bone marrow. The chain carries TRBV4-1 and TRBJ2-7; the D gene is possibly TRBD1 (7 bases). The sequence was obtained from a donor over 35 with multiple myeloma. Written as DNA, the CDR3 is TGCGCCAGCAGCCAGCGGGACAGAAACTACGAGCAGTACTTC. Its protein product is CASSQRDRNYEQYF.